The rows below give T cell receptor beta chains drawn from one sample of a study of Ad26.COV2.S vaccination and SARS-CoV-2 variants. Profiling relied on immunoSEQ multiplex PCR, and the TCRdb table lists in-frame clones only, not all of them. This sample carries hundreds of thousands of clones, 75% to 90% of them seen once, and the ten largest clones take approximately 5%. The sample here was peripheral blood, taken in a trial of Ad26.COV2.S vaccine versus placebo. The receptors were sampled from a person between 18 and 59 years old who received the Ad26.COV2.S COVID-19 vaccine or a placebo. Each CDR3 is given with its conserved first and last residue. Each record gives: clone size, D gene, J gene, V gene, CDR3 protein, CDR3 DNA. D genes are given only for firm matches. Size tells how often a clone was seen (once, few, many) or the class of an expanded clone, and some rows leave it out.

clone_size: .
d_call: .
j_call: TRBJ1-5
v_call: TRBV7-9
cdr3_aa: CASSRGGSTQPQHF
cdr3_nt: TGTGCCAGCAGCCGCGGAGGAAGTACTCAGCCCCAGCATTTT

clone_size: .
d_call: .
j_call: TRBJ1-6
v_call: TRBV5-5
cdr3_aa: CASSPRDSPLHF
cdr3_nt: TGTGCCAGCAGCCCCAGGGATTCACCCCTCCACTTT

clone_size: .
d_call: .
j_call: TRBJ2-1
v_call: TRBV7-9
cdr3_aa: CASSLLEGKNEQFF
cdr3_nt: TGTGCCAGCAGCTTACTCGAAGGGAAGAATGAGCAGTTCTTC

clone_size: .
d_call: .
j_call: TRBJ1-2
v_call: TRBV4-3
cdr3_aa: CASSAGYYGYTF
cdr3_nt: TGCGCCAGCAGTGCAGGATACTATGGCTACACCTTC

clone_size: .
d_call: TRBD1
j_call: TRBJ2-7
v_call: TRBV29-1
cdr3_aa: CSVGDRSVGQPYEQYF
cdr3_nt: TGCAGCGTCGGGGACAGGAGTGTTGGGCAACCCTACGAGCAGTACTTC

clone_size: few
d_call: .
j_call: TRBJ2-7
v_call: TRBV4-1
cdr3_aa: CASSQEKRGHEQYF
cdr3_nt: TGCGCCAGCAGCCAAGAAAAAAGGGGCCACGAGCAGTACTTC

clone_size: .
d_call: .
j_call: TRBJ2-3
v_call: TRBV28
cdr3_aa: CASSFRDTQYF
cdr3_nt: TGTGCCAGCAGTTTTCGGGATACGCAGTATTTT

clone_size: few
d_call: .
j_call: TRBJ1-1
v_call: TRBV12-3/TRBV12-4
cdr3_aa: CASSLQMDSEAFF
cdr3_nt: TGTGCCAGCAGTTTACAGATGGACAGTGAAGCTTTCTTT

clone_size: once
d_call: TRBD2
j_call: TRBJ2-2
v_call: TRBV5-8
cdr3_aa: CASRPGGAIGELFF
cdr3_nt: TGTGCCAGCAGGCCCGGGGGGGCTATCGGGGAGCTGTTTTTT

clone_size: .
d_call: .
j_call: TRBJ2-2
v_call: TRBV19
cdr3_aa: CASSPGAGGTGELFF
cdr3_nt: TGTGCCAGTAGTCCCGGGGCAGGGGGGACCGGGGAGCTGTTTTTT

clone_size: few
d_call: .
j_call: TRBJ1-6
v_call: TRBV18
cdr3_aa: CASSPSDGDNSPLHF
cdr3_nt: TGTGCCAGCTCACCTTCGGACGGAGATAATTCACCCCTCCACTTT

clone_size: .
d_call: .
j_call: TRBJ1-3
v_call: TRBV28
cdr3_aa: CASSLIGSGNTIYF
cdr3_nt: TGTGCCAGCAGTTTAATCGGGTCTGGAAACACCATATATTTT

clone_size: .
d_call: .
j_call: TRBJ1-1
v_call: TRBV7-8
cdr3_aa: CASSLVPGNTEAFF
cdr3_nt: TGTGCCAGCAGCTTAGTGCCGGGTAACACTGAAGCTTTCTTT

clone_size: once
d_call: .
j_call: TRBJ2-7
v_call: TRBV3-1/TRBV3-2
cdr3_aa: CASSHPVEPYEQYF
cdr3_nt: TGTGCCAGCAGCCACCCCGTCGAACCCTACGAGCAGTACTTC

clone_size: .
d_call: .
j_call: TRBJ1-1
v_call: TRBV27
cdr3_aa: CASSLSTWDTEAFF
cdr3_nt: TGTGCCAGCAGTTTATCCACGTGGGACACTGAAGCTTTCTTT

clone_size: .
d_call: TRBD1
j_call: TRBJ1-4
v_call: TRBV27
cdr3_aa: CASSPRGDRKTTNEKLFF
cdr3_nt: TGTGCCAGCAGTCCTCGCGGGGACAGGAAAACAACTAATGAAAAACTGTTTTTT

clone_size: once
d_call: .
j_call: TRBJ2-2
v_call: TRBV18
cdr3_aa: CASSPTGTITGELFF
cdr3_nt: TGTGCCAGCTCACCAACGGGGACAATCACCGGGGAGCTGTTTTTT

clone_size: .
d_call: .
j_call: TRBJ2-7
v_call: TRBV5-1
cdr3_aa: CASSLEFGGEQYF
cdr3_nt: TGCGCCAGCAGCTTGGAGTTTGGGGGCGAGCAGTACTTC

clone_size: .
d_call: .
j_call: TRBJ2-7
v_call: TRBV7-2
cdr3_aa: CASSLVLGGRGEQYF
cdr3_nt: TGTGCCAGCAGCTTAGTTCTTGGGGGCAGGGGCGAGCAGTACTTC

clone_size: .
d_call: .
j_call: TRBJ1-5
v_call: TRBV27
cdr3_aa: CASSFRQPSNQPQHF
cdr3_nt: TGTGCCAGCAGTTTTCGACAGCCTAGCAATCAGCCCCAGCATTTT

clone_size: once
d_call: .
j_call: TRBJ1-4
v_call: TRBV19
cdr3_aa: CASSIGERGEKLFF
cdr3_nt: TGTGCCAGTAGTATTGGGGAACGGGGTGAAAAACTGTTTTTT

clone_size: .
d_call: TRBD2
j_call: TRBJ2-7
v_call: TRBV5-1
cdr3_aa: CASSLALAGDYEQYF
cdr3_nt: TGCGCCAGCAGCTTGGCCCTAGCGGGGGACTACGAGCAGTACTTC